The rows below give T cell receptor beta chains drawn from one sample of a study of blood T cell repertoires in COVID-19. Assay used: immunoSEQ multiplex PCR; TCRdb lists only in-frame clones, some missing. The repertoire has under 150,000 clones, around nine tenths of them found once; the top ten carry more than 3.5%. The source material was peripheral blood. These receptors were obtained from a woman in her forties with acute or convalescent COVID-19. Both conserved end residues are part of each CDR3. The D gene is left open where the match is weak. Expanded clones get a size class; other rows say once, few or many, or leave the size out.

CDR3 protein: CASSLASTGRTEAFF
CDR3 DNA: TGTGCCAGCAGCTTAGCGTCGACAGGTCGGACTGAAGCTTTCTTT
J gene: TRBJ1-1
clone size: .
V gene: TRBV7-9
D gene: .

CDR3 protein: CASSEDREEGHGYTF
CDR3 DNA: TGTGCCAGCAGTGAAGACAGGGAAGAGGGGCATGGCTACACCTTC
J gene: TRBJ1-2
clone size: .
V gene: TRBV25-1
D gene: TRBD1

CDR3 protein: CASSQVKAVYNEQFF
CDR3 DNA: TGTGCCAGCAGCCAAGTGAAAGCGGTCTACAATGAGCAGTTCTTC
J gene: TRBJ2-1
clone size: .
V gene: TRBV3-1/TRBV3-2
D gene: .

CDR3 protein: CASSFHAGTVDEKLFF
CDR3 DNA: TGCGCCAGCAGCTTCCATGCCGGGACAGTCGATGAAAAACTGTTTTTT
J gene: TRBJ1-4
clone size: .
V gene: TRBV5-1
D gene: TRBD1

CDR3 protein: CASSLTGGVYGYTF
CDR3 DNA: TGTGCCAGCAGTTTGACAGGGGGCGTCTATGGCTACACCTTC
J gene: TRBJ1-2
clone size: .
V gene: TRBV27
D gene: TRBD1

CDR3 protein: CASSQAGTARWYQETQYF
CDR3 DNA: TGTGCCAGCAGCCAAGCCGGGACAGCTCGGTGGTACCAAGAGACCCAGTACTTC
J gene: TRBJ2-5
clone size: .
V gene: TRBV3-1/TRBV3-2
D gene: TRBD1

CDR3 protein: CASSVVPGQDPYGYTF
CDR3 DNA: TGTGCCAGCAGCGTAGTTCCGGGACAGGACCCCTATGGCTACACCTTC
J gene: TRBJ1-2
clone size: .
V gene: TRBV9
D gene: TRBD1

CDR3 protein: CASSPWEGSAQYF
CDR3 DNA: TGTGCCAGCAGCCCATGGGAGGGTTCGGCGCAGTATTTT
J gene: TRBJ2-3
clone size: .
V gene: TRBV11-1
D gene: TRBD2

CDR3 protein: CASSPGGGGMLNEQFF
CDR3 DNA: TGTGCCAGCAGCCCGGGGGGAGGCGGCATGCTCAATGAGCAGTTCTTC
J gene: TRBJ2-1
clone size: .
V gene: TRBV5-4
D gene: TRBD2

CDR3 protein: CASSLDRGRYTIYF
CDR3 DNA: TGTGCCAGCAGCCTGGACAGGGGGAGATACACCATATATTTT
J gene: TRBJ1-3
clone size: .
V gene: TRBV11-2
D gene: TRBD1

CDR3 protein: CASSSRQGWVYGYTF
CDR3 DNA: TGTGCCAGCAGCTCCCGACAGGGATGGGTCTATGGCTACACCTTC
J gene: TRBJ1-2
clone size: .
V gene: TRBV3-1/TRBV3-2
D gene: TRBD1

CDR3 protein: CASSIQASSFSDTQYF
CDR3 DNA: TGTGCCAGTAGTATTCAGGCTAGCAGCTTCTCTGATACGCAGTATTTT
J gene: TRBJ2-3
clone size: .
V gene: TRBV19
D gene: .

CDR3 protein: CASSPRTSGSGEQFF
CDR3 DNA: TGTGCCAGCTCACCCCGGACTAGCGGGAGCGGGGAGCAGTTCTTC
J gene: TRBJ2-1
clone size: .
V gene: TRBV18
D gene: TRBD2

CDR3 protein: CASSLQPTGLNTEAFF
CDR3 DNA: TGCGCCAGCAGCTTACAACCGACAGGGTTGAACACTGAAGCTTTCTTT
J gene: TRBJ1-1
clone size: .
V gene: TRBV5-1
D gene: TRBD1

CDR3 protein: CASSSSTGLNSPLHF
CDR3 DNA: TGTGCCAGCAGCTCGTCGACAGGGTTGAATTCACCCCTCCACTTT
J gene: TRBJ1-6
clone size: .
V gene: TRBV7-2
D gene: TRBD1

CDR3 protein: CASSFWGGNEKLFF
CDR3 DNA: TGTGCCAGCAGTTTCTGGGGAGGAAATGAAAAACTGTTTTTT
J gene: TRBJ1-4
clone size: few
V gene: TRBV27
D gene: .

CDR3 protein: CASSRLGDRGRNTEAFF
CDR3 DNA: TGTGCCAGCAGCCGTCTGGGGGACAGGGGGCGGAACACTGAAGCTTTCTTT
J gene: TRBJ1-1
clone size: .
V gene: TRBV28
D gene: TRBD1

CDR3 protein: CASSLIQGNEQFF
CDR3 DNA: TGTGCCAGCAGCTTAATACAGGGAAATGAGCAGTTCTTC
J gene: TRBJ2-1
clone size: .
V gene: TRBV7-3
D gene: .

CDR3 protein: CASRGFGNEKLFF
CDR3 DNA: TGTGCCAGCCGGGGGTTCGGTAATGAAAAACTGTTTTTT
J gene: TRBJ1-4
clone size: .
V gene: TRBV27
D gene: .

CDR3 protein: CASSYYASNYGYTF
CDR3 DNA: TGTGCCAGCAGTTACTATGCCTCTAACTATGGCTACACCTTC
J gene: TRBJ1-2
clone size: few
V gene: TRBV28
D gene: .

CDR3 protein: CASSLSDRLNTEAFF
CDR3 DNA: TGTGCCAGCAGTTTGTCGGACAGGCTGAACACTGAAGCTTTCTTT
J gene: TRBJ1-1
clone size: .
V gene: TRBV27
D gene: TRBD1

CDR3 protein: CASSLQSPGGGSKEAFF
CDR3 DNA: TGTGCCAGCAGCTTACAGAGTCCCGGCGGCGGCAGTAAAGAAGCTTTCTTT
J gene: TRBJ1-1
clone size: .
V gene: TRBV7-9
D gene: .

CDR3 protein: CASTHRGEGSFVF
CDR3 DNA: TGTGCCAGCACCCACAGGGGAGAGGGGTCTTTCGTCTTC
J gene: TRBJ2-1
clone size: .
V gene: TRBV3-1/TRBV3-2
D gene: TRBD1

CDR3 protein: CASSRQGFFQKLFF
CDR3 DNA: TGTGCCAGCAGTAGACAGGGTTTTTTTCAAAAACTGTTTTTT
J gene: TRBJ1-4
clone size: few
V gene: TRBV2
D gene: TRBD1

CDR3 protein: CASSDPGRGVETQYF
CDR3 DNA: TGTGCCAGCAGTGATCCCGGCAGGGGGGTTGAGACCCAGTACTTC
J gene: TRBJ2-5
clone size: .
V gene: TRBV6-1
D gene: .

CDR3 protein: CASSGAHEQYF
CDR3 DNA: TGTGCCAGCAGCGGGGCCCACGAGCAGTACTTC
J gene: TRBJ2-7
clone size: .
V gene: TRBV6-2/TRBV6-3
D gene: .